Below are 27 T cell receptor beta chains sequenced from a single sample in a study of blood T cells in healthy people across ages. A second PCR, run for about 6 to 11 cycles, used a sample-barcoded 5' primer plus a J-beta primer mix. TCRdb passed the 5' RACE reads through MiXCR, listing each CDR3 protein once. The table shows around 1,000,000 distinct CDR3 sequences, with approximately 26% occurring only once. These data also featured in a second study, about T cells of mothers and their children.

The specimen sequenced was blood. Receptors were obtained from a girl aged 2-10 years in good health.

Only a few counts were recorded for this clonotype. An end of the junction differs from the germline gene, which may be a read error. The chain has TRBV28 and TRBJ2-1, with 9 bases that match TRBD1. CDR3 length: 11 residues. CDR1 is MDHEN, CDR2 SYDVKM, per germline. Here the CDR3 DNA reads TGTGCCAGCGGACTACAGGGGGCCCCCCTCTTC. It codes for CASGLQGAPLF.

This clonotype occurred many times. This chain uses TRBV4-1 with TRBJ2-7; 10 positions agree with TRBD2. CDR1 and CDR2 from the germline V gene are MGHRA and YSYEKL. V dropped 1 base and J dropped 7; count of bases not matched to a gene: 10. The CDR3 totals 16 residues. The CDR3 region has the DNA TGCGCCAGCAGCCAAGCGTCCCTAGCGGGAGTTGGAGAGCAGTACTTC. The encoded protein is CASSQASLAGVGEQYF.

The rearrangement joins TRBV20-1 to TRBJ1-4; D remains unclear. The V and J ends lost 1 base and 8 bases respectively, with 14 bases between them. The CDR3 has 14 amino acids. CDR1 DFQATT and CDR2 SNEGSKA come from the germline V gene (reference sequence). The CDR3 reads CSARVCCVGEKLFF. CDR3 bases: TGCAGTGCTAGAGTTTGCTGCGTCGGGGAAAAACTGTTTTTT.

The chain is built from TRBV20-1 and TRBJ2-5; the D gene is possibly TRBD1 (6 bases). The J call may be mistaken, given a closer DNA end match to TRBJ2-1. Germline assignment: CDR1 DFQATT and CDR2 SNEGSKA (reference sequence). CDR3 size: 17 residues. The CDR3 DNA sequence: TGCAGTGCTAGTTGGCATCGTACCGGGACAACTTACAATGAGCAGTTCTTC. It codes for CSASWHRTGTTYNEQFF.

Only a few counts were recorded for this clonotype. The chain links TRBV28 to TRBJ2-1; D is uncertain. There are 15 residues in the CDR3. Trimming cost V 4 bases and J 4 bases, with 14 bases left between them. Germline V gene lookup returns CDR1 MDHEN and CDR2 SYDVKM. The CDR3, as DNA: TGTGCCAGCAGTTCAGTCGGGCCCCGGTACAATGAGCAGTTCTTC. It yields the protein CASSSVGPRYNEQFF.

This chain connects TRBV15 to TRBJ2-5; tentatively, D is TRBD1 (6 bases). The CDR3 totals 13 residues. Trimming removed 4 bases at V and 1 base at J, with 7 bases between. Germline V gene lookup returns CDR1 LNHNV and CDR2 YYDKDF (reference sequence). The CDR3 region has the DNA TGTGCCACCAGCAAGGACAGCCAAGAGACCCAGTACTTC. Protein sequence: CATSKDSQETQYF.

The chain employs TRBV20-1 and TRBJ2-1; D may be TRBD1 (5 bases). The V end was cut by 5 bases, the J end by 2 bases, with 16 bases between. This CDR3 comprises 15 residues. The V gene's germline CDR1 is DFQATT and CDR2 SNEGSKA (reference sequence). The chain's CDR3 is CSACKQVFPYNEQFF. DNA of the CDR3: TGCAGTGCTTGTAAACAGGTTTTCCCCTACAATGAGCAGTTCTTC.

The table lists this clonotype with many counts. The rearrangement joins TRBV6-5 to TRBJ1-1, with 8 bases identical to TRBD1. V was clipped by 6 bases and J by 3 bases; unmatched bases: 3. CDR1 and CDR2 from the germline V gene are MNHEY and SVGAGI. This CDR3 is built from 13 residues. The CDR3 protein is CASSYRGDTEAFF. CDR3 coding DNA: TGTGCCAGCAGCTACAGGGGGGACACTGAAGCTTTCTTT.

Only a few counts were recorded for this clonotype. The chain has TRBV3-1 and TRBJ2-1; D gene uncertain. The CDR3 is 12 amino acids. Trimming took off 3 bases at V and 7 bases at J, with 7 bases between the two ends. Germline V gene lookup returns CDR1 LGHDT and CDR2 YNNKEL (reference sequence). CDR3 amino acids: CASSHQSNEQFF. The CDR3 nucleotides read TGTGCCAGCAGCCACCAGTCGAATGAGCAGTTCTTC.

The chain employs TRBV10-3 and TRBJ2-7, with D perhaps TRBD1 or TRBD2 (6 bases each). Trimming removed 6 bases from V and 7 bases from J, with 16 bases in between. The germline V gene has CDR1 ENHRY and CDR2 SYGVKD. CDR3 length: 13 amino acids. CDR3 nucleotides: TGTGCCATCAGGAATCCGGGGGCAGTTGAGCAGTACTTC. It encodes CAIRNPGAVEQYF.

The chain uses TRBV6-2 or TRBV6-3 and TRBJ1-5, with TRBD1 identical over 8 bases. Germline CDR1 MNHEY, CDR2 SVGEGT. The trim removed 2 bases at V and 3 bases at J, leaving 9 bases unmatched. The CDR3 is 17 residues long. CDR3 amino acids: CASSYASGQGFNQPQHF. The CDR3 DNA sequence: TGTGCCAGCAGTTACGCGTCCGGACAGGGTTTCAATCAGCCCCAGCATTTT.

The chain employs TRBV6-5 and TRBJ1-4; D is unclear. V shed 7 bases and J shed 8 bases, with 20 bases lying between them. This CDR3 contains 15 residues. Germline V gene lookup returns CDR1 MNHEY and CDR2 SVGAGI. CDR3 sequence (DNA): TGTGCCAGCAATTCGGGTGGGCAGGCGCACGAAAAACTGTTTTTT. It specifies CASNSGGQAHEKLFF.

This clonotype was found a few times. The J gene is TRBJ1-2, the V gene TRBV7-2; D is unresolved. Trimming removed 5 bases from V and 8 bases from J, with 27 bases in between. Germline loops: CDR1 SGHTA, CDR2 FQGNSA. The CDR3 has 17 amino acids. CDR3 region: CASSPSTGWVFTMGYTF. The CDR3, as DNA: TGTGCCAGCAGCCCATCCACGGGGTGGGTTTTTACTATGGGCTACACCTTC.

The sample holds a few counts of this clonotype. The chain recombines TRBV4-2 with TRBJ1-5, with TRBD1 matching over 7 bases. Germline V gives CDR1 LGHNA, CDR2 YNFKEQ. The CDR3 contains 17 residues. V shed 3 bases, J shed 6 bases, and the junction held 14 bases outside the gene matches. The CDR3: CASSQQDGLQGSQPQHF. CDR3 nucleotide sequence: TGTGCCAGCAGCCAGCAAGATGGGTTACAGGGGAGTCAGCCCCAGCATTTT.

This clonotype has a count of ten or more. This chain joins TRBV10-3 and TRBJ2-6; D call uncertain. V was cut by 0 bases and J by 2 bases, with 8 bases left in between. Germline-derived CDR1 and CDR2 are ENHRY and SYGVKD. The CDR3 length is 16 residues. The chain's CDR3 is CAISESYVAGANVLTF. CDR3 nucleotides: TGTGCCATCAGTGAGTCCTACGTAGCTGGGGCCAACGTCCTGACTTTC.

The V gene is TRBV11-2, the J gene TRBJ2-7; TRBD1 or TRBD2 may be the D gene (5 bases each). The CDR3 is 16 amino acids. V was cut by 1 base and J by 2 bases, with 15 bases left in between. CDR1 and CDR2 (germline): SGHAT, FQNNGV. The CDR3 reads CASSLVGSVGAYEQYF. The CDR3 DNA follows: TGTGCCAGCAGCTTAGTGGGCTCTGTGGGGGCCTACGAGCAGTACTTC.

The sample holds a few counts of this clonotype. The rearrangement joins TRBV5-1 to TRBJ1-2; D unclear. The CDR3 totals 12 residues. V shed 0 bases and J shed 8 bases, with 8 bases lying between them. CDR1 SGHRS and CDR2 YFSETQ come from the germline V gene. CDR3 sequence reads: CASSLGTEGYTF. CDR3 DNA: TGCGCCAGCAGCTTGGGAACAGAAGGCTACACCTTC.

The genes are TRBV29-1 and TRBJ2-5; unclear D gene. Germline V gene sequence: CDR1 SQVTM, CDR2 ANQGSEA. Trimming pared 2 bases from V and 7 bases from J, leaving 11 bases between. The CDR3 covers 12 residues. Written as DNA, the CDR3 is TGCAGCGTTGAACCCGGCTCGGGGACCCAGTACTTC. It yields the protein CSVEPGSGTQYF.

This chain joins TRBV20-1 and TRBJ2-5, with 12 bases identical to TRBD2. The J call is in doubt because the DNA end fits TRBJ2-7 better. The CDR3 length is 17 residues. Germline V CDR1 and CDR2: DFQATT, SNEGSKA (reference sequence). The CDR3: CSASNQPKLAGGYEQYF. In nucleotides, the CDR3 is TGCAGTGCTAGTAATCAACCCAAACTAGCGGGAGGTTACGAGCAGTACTTC.

This clonotype was counted between two and nine times. The rearrangement links TRBV20-1 to TRBJ2-7; 8 bases align to TRBD2. The CDR3 length is 12 residues. Germline CDR1 DFQATT, CDR2 SNEGSKA (reference sequence). V was pared by 2 bases and J by 5 bases, with 2 bases of the junction left unmatched. The CDR3 protein is CSARRREDEQYF. CDR3 nucleotides: TGCAGTGCTAGACGGCGGGAGGACGAGCAGTACTTC.

This clonotype turned up a few times. V is TRBV29-1 and J is TRBJ2-5, with D unresolved. The length of the CDR3 is 10 residues. CDR1 SQVTM and CDR2 ANQGSEA come from the germline V gene. Trimming cost V 3 bases and J 14 bases, with 13 bases left between them. The CDR3 DNA reads TGCAGCGTTGATGGCCGGCCGACTTACTTC. It encodes CSVDGRPTYF. Looking up the rest from reference TRBV29-1 and TRBJ2-5 gives the full variable domain: SAVISQKPSRDICQRGTSLTIQCQVDSQVTMMFWYRQQPGQSLTLIATANQGSEATYESGFVIDKFPISRPNLTFSTLTVSNMSPEDSSIYLCSVDGRPTYFGPGTRLLVL.

In this sample, this clonotype turned up a few times. The rearrangement links TRBV4-1 to TRBJ2-4; TRBD1 is a possible D gene (6 bases). CDR3 length equals 15 residues. Trimming took 0 bases from V and 6 from J, leaving 12 bases between them. Germline CDR1 is MGHRA and CDR2 is YSYEKL. CDR3 amino acids: CASSQDEGHGNIQYF. In DNA form, the CDR3 reads TGCGCCAGCAGCCAAGATGAGGGACATGGAAACATTCAGTACTTC.

This clonotype was counted only a few times. Relative to the germline gene, one junction end is altered; a read error may explain this. The genes are TRBV11-2 and TRBJ1-4, with D maybe TRBD1 (6 bases). Germline lookup yields CDR1 SGHAT and CDR2 FQNNGV. The CDR3 runs 14 residues. The DNA of the CDR3 is TGTGCCAGCAGCTTTCAAGGGGGTTTGGAAAAACTGCTTTTT. Protein product: CASSFQGGLEKLLF.

The chain has TRBV12-3 or TRBV12-4 and TRBJ2-3; D is uncertain. Trimming took off 8 bases at V and 6 bases at J, with 15 bases between the two ends. The CDR3 is made up of 13 amino acids. CDR3 residues: CASDGKHTDTQYF. The CDR3 nucleotides are TGTGCCAGCGATGGGAAACACACGGATACGCAGTATTTT.

This chain connects TRBV3-1 to TRBJ1-2, with D uncertain. CDR1 and CDR2 (germline): LGHDT, YNNKEL (reference sequence). Trimming took off 3 bases at V and 8 bases at J, with 16 bases between the two ends. The CDR3 runs to 14 residues. The CDR3 DNA is TGTGCCAGCAGCCACTCCAGAGGAATGCGGGGCTACACCTTC. The encoded protein is CASSHSRGMRGYTF.

With respect to this clonotype: An end of the junction does not agree with germline; a read error may underlie this. J is TRBJ2-1 and V is TRBV7-7, with D unclear. Germline CDR1 reads SSHAT; CDR2 reads FNYEAQ (reference sequence). This CDR3 is built from 17 residues. As DNA, the CDR3 is TGTGCTAGCAGCTTAAGTTCGTACCCGGCGTTCTACAATGAGCAGTTCTTC. Protein sequence: CASSLSSYPAFYNEQFF.

This clonotype occurred a few times. The J gene is TRBJ2-5, the V gene TRBV28; 8 bases are shared with TRBD1. Germline V lookup: CDR1 MDHEN, CDR2 SYDVKM. V lost 3 bases, J lost 4 bases, and 10 bases stayed unmatched. The CDR3 consists of 16 residues. The CDR3, as DNA: TGTGCCAGCAGTTTCGAGACAGGGGATTCCCCAGAGACCCAGTACTTC. Its protein product is CASSFETGDSPETQYF.